This T cell receptor (beta chain) comes out of a study of blood T cells in healthy people across ages. Trimming took off 2 bases at V and 4 bases at J, with 12 bases between the two ends. This CDR3 region has 14 residues. CDR1 and CDR2 from the germline V gene are DFQATT and SNEGSKA (reference sequence). A sample-barcoded 5' primer and a J-beta primer mix were used in a second PCR of roughly 7 to 11 cycles. In TCRdb, the 5' RACE reads were re-called with MiXCR into one record per CDR3 protein. The data hold 550,000 to 750,000 distinct CDR3 sequences, with around 21% observed a single time. The sequence came from a man between 70 and 80 years old in good health. Specimen: blood. The chain combines TRBV20-1 with TRBJ1-5, with D possibly being TRBD1 (6 bases). CDR3 DNA: TGCAGTGCTAGATCAGGGGTGTGGAATCAGCCCCAGCATTTT. Translation gives CSARSGVWNQPQHF.